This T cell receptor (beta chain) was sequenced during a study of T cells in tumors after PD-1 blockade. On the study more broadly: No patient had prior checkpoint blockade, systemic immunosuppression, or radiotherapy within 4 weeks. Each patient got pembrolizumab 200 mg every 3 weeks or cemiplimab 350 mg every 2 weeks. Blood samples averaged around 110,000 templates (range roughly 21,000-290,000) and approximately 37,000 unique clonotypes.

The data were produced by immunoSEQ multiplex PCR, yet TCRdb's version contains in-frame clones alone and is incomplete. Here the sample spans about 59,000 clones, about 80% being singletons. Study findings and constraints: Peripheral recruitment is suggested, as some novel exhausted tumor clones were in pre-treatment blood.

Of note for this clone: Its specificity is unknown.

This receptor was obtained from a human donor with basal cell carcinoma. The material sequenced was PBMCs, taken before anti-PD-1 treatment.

CDR3 nucleotide sequence: TGCGCCAGCAGCCCCCAACTTCGAGGAGGCCATGGCTACACCTTC. Its protein product is CASSPQLRGGHGYTF. The genes are TRBV5-1 and TRBJ1-2; D gene uncertain. The CDR3 length is 15 residues. The ends were cut back, 4 bases at V and 6 bases at J, with 19 bases in the middle. From germline, CDR1 is SGHRS and CDR2 YFSETQ.